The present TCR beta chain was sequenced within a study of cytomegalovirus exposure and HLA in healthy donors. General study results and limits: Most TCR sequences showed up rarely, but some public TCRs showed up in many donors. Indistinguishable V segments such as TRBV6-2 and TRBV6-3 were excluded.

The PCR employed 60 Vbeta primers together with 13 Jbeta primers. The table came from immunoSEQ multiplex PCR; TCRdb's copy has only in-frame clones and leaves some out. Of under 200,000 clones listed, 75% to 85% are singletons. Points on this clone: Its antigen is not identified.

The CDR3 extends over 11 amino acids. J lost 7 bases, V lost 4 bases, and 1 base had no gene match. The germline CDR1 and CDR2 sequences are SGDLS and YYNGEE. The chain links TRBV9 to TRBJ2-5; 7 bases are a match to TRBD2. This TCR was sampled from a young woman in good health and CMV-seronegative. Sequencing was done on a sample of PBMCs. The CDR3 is CASSSGGTQYF. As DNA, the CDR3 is TGTGCCAGCAGCTCGGGGGGGACCCAGTACTTC.